The clone carrying this TCR beta chain was recorded a few times. Its antigen remains unidentified. Per germline, CDR1 DFQATT and CDR2 SNEGSKA (reference sequence). V was clipped by 4 bases and J by 8 bases; unmatched bases: 8. The CDR3 loop spans 14 amino acids. The data were obtained in a study of vaccination and CD4 T cells after COVID-19. Study overall: Convalescent donors were composed of six males and four females, of whom two were Hispanic.

Cultured CD4+ T cell DNA was sequenced using the Oncomine TCR Beta short-read assay. Each CDR3 protein gets one entry after TCRdb re-called the PCR reads with MiXCR. The table includes about 12,000 distinct CDR3 sequences, approximately 58% detected once. Sample treatment: approximately 9-day PBMC culture with coronavirus spike peptide pools or control peptides (ViraFEST assay). Each well held over 1.5 million PBMCs in IL-2 (about 10 IU/ml) medium with approximately 10 ug/ml peptide pools. Input material: CD4+ T cells from blood, cultured in vitro. The sequence came from a human donor who had recovered from COVID-19. This chain connects TRBV20-1 to TRBJ2-1; the match to TRBD1 covers 10 bases. For the CDR3, the DNA is TGCAGTGCTATGGGCGGACAGGGGGTCCATGAGCAGTTCTTC. Its translation: CSAMGGQGVHEQFF.